The rows below give T cell receptor beta chains drawn from one sample of a study of cytomegalovirus exposure and HLA in healthy donors. TCRdb keeps only in-frame clones here, not all; method: immunoSEQ multiplex PCR. The sample consists of about 160,000 clones, 60% to 85% of them appearing once. Sequenced input: PBMCs. The receptors derive from a woman aged 50 to 65 in good health and CMV-seropositive. Each CDR3 is given with its conserved first and last residue. D genes are given only for firm matches. Clone size appears in some rows only: once, few, many, or a class for an expanded clone.

J,D,V,size,CDR3,DNA
TRBJ1-1,NA,TRBV7-9,NA,CASSSGGETEAFF,TGTGCCAGCAGCTCCGGGGGAGAAACTGAAGCTTTCTTT
TRBJ2-3,NA,TRBV15,NA,CATSRDRGGGTADTQYF,TGTGCCACCAGCAGAGATCGAGGGGGAGGGACGGCAGATACGCAGTATTTT
TRBJ1-2,NA,TRBV27,NA,CASSPSATIPYGYTF,TGTGCCAGCAGTCCCTCAGCCACTATCCCATATGGCTACACCTTC
TRBJ1-4,TRBD1,TRBV4-3,NA,CASSQDWEWTGVEKLFF,TGCGCCAGCAGCCAAGATTGGGAGTGGACAGGGGTCGAAAAACTGTTTTTT
TRBJ1-3,NA,TRBV30,few,CAWSMYGDTIYF,TGTGCCTGGAGTATGTACGGGGACACCATATATTTT
TRBJ2-7,TRBD2,TRBV5-1,NA,CASSQLLGLAGGTYEQYF,TGCGCCAGCAGCCAGTTGCTGGGACTAGCGGGAGGTACCTACGAGCAGTACTTC
TRBJ2-7,TRBD2,TRBV7-2,NA,CASSPLAGGGQYF,TGTGCCAGCAGCCCACTAGCGGGGGGAGGGCAGTACTTC
TRBJ2-7,NA,TRBV30,NA,CACVGQARSYEQYF,TGTGCCTGCGTGGGCCAGGCTCGCTCCTACGAGCAGTACTTC
TRBJ1-1,NA,TRBV6-1,NA,CASRDIWRGTEAFF,TGTGCCAGCAGGGATATCTGGAGAGGCACTGAAGCTTTCTTT
TRBJ2-1,TRBD2,TRBV9,NA,CASSVGLAGGPNEQFF,TGTGCCAGCAGCGTAGGACTAGCGGGGGGGCCCAATGAGCAGTTCTTC
TRBJ2-7,NA,TRBV14,few,CASSQSRIHEQYF,TGTGCCAGCAGCCAGTCTAGGATCCACGAGCAGTACTTC
TRBJ1-1,TRBD1,TRBV19,NA,CASGDSWTEAFF,TGTGCCAGTGGGGACAGTTGGACTGAAGCTTTCTTT
TRBJ1-3,NA,TRBV6-5,NA,CASRTTSSGNTIYF,TGTGCCAGCAGGACGACAAGCTCTGGAAACACCATATATTTT
TRBJ1-2,NA,TRBV27,NA,CASSPRGGANYGYTF,TGTGCCAGCAGTCCCCGGGGGGGCGCGAACTATGGCTACACCTTC
TRBJ1-2,TRBD1,TRBV5-6,NA,CASSLPRRTGFGYGYTF,TGTGCCAGCAGCTTGCCCCGTCGGACAGGGTTCGGGTATGGCTACACCTTC
TRBJ1-1,NA,TRBV27,NA,CASSPRQAITEAFF,TGTGCCAGCAGTCCAAGACAGGCCATTACTGAAGCTTTCTTT
TRBJ2-5,TRBD2,TRBV7-9,few,CASSLGLAGGQETQYF,TGTGCCAGCAGCTTGGGACTAGCGGGGGGGCAAGAGACCCAGTACTTC
TRBJ2-7,TRBD1,TRBV19,NA,CASSVRDSPPYEQYF,TGTGCCAGTAGTGTCCGGGACAGTCCGCCCTACGAGCAGTACTTC
TRBJ1-2,NA,TRBV2,NA,CASTGTINGYTF,TGTGCCAGCACGGGGACAATAAATGGCTACACCTTC
TRBJ2-7,TRBD2,TRBV5-4,NA,CASSLDPGGSYEQYF,TGTGCCAGCAGCTTGGACCCGGGGGGCTCCTACGAGCAGTACTTC
TRBJ2-2,NA,TRBV19,few,CASSIGQNTGELFF,TGTGCCAGTAGTATCGGACAGAACACCGGGGAGCTGTTTTTT
TRBJ1-1,NA,TRBV9,NA,CASSERGGERTEAFF,TGTGCCAGCAGCGAAAGAGGGGGTGAGCGCACTGAAGCTTTCTTT
TRBJ1-2,NA,TRBV7-9,NA,CASSLGSYGYTF,TGTGCCAGCAGCTTAGGGAGCTATGGCTACACCTTC
TRBJ1-4,NA,TRBV5-1,few,CASSLQGSRGEKLFF,TGCGCCAGCAGCTTACAGGGCTCCAGAGGAGAAAAACTGTTTTTT
TRBJ1-1,TRBD1,TRBV2,NA,CASSRQGRTEAFF,TGTGCCAGCAGTAGACAGGGACGGACTGAAGCTTTCTTT
TRBJ1-1,NA,TRBV30,once,CAWSGQGFSAFF,TGTGCCTGGAGTGGGCAGGGATTCTCGGCTTTCTTT
TRBJ1-6,TRBD1,TRBV10-3,few,CAISELSGGNSPLHF,TGTGCCATCAGTGAATTGTCAGGGGGCAATTCACCCCTCCACTTT
TRBJ2-1,NA,TRBV5-4,once,CASSRDSYNEQFF,TGTGCCAGCAGCCGGGACTCTTACAATGAGCAGTTCTTC
TRBJ2-3,NA,TRBV7-9,few,CASSANRVRTDTQYF,TGTGCCAGCAGCGCCAACAGGGTTCGCACAGATACGCAGTATTTT
TRBJ1-2,TRBD1,TRBV4-3,NA,CASSQVNRGLAPYGYTF,TGCGCCAGCAGCCAAGTGAACAGGGGCCTCGCGCCGTATGGCTACACCTTC
TRBJ2-7,NA,TRBV7-8,NA,CASSLYGAEQYF,TGTGCCAGCAGCCTCTATGGGGCCGAGCAGTACTTC
TRBJ1-1,NA,TRBV6-1,few,CASSEPGGEGTEAFF,TGTGCCAGCAGTGAACCGGGGGGGGAAGGCACTGAAGCTTTCTTT
TRBJ1-2,NA,TRBV30,NA,CAWSGLVGYTF,TGTGCCTGGTCGGGACTTGTGGGCTACACCTTC
TRBJ1-2,NA,TRBV7-2,few,CASSRPGYGYTF,TGTGCCAGCAGCAGGCCGGGCTATGGCTACACCTTC
TRBJ1-3,NA,TRBV4-3,NA,CASSRTGSSGNTIYF,TGCGCCAGCAGCCGAACAGGGAGCTCTGGAAACACCATATATTTT
TRBJ1-2,NA,TRBV6-1,few,CASNAVVADGYGYTF,TGTGCCAGCAATGCCGTAGTAGCGGATGGCTATGGCTACACCTTC
TRBJ1-3,TRBD1,TRBV7-9,NA,CASTPQGASGNTIYF,TGTGCCAGCACCCCACAGGGGGCCTCTGGAAACACCATATATTTT
TRBJ2-2,NA,TRBV6-5,few,CASSEVRVSGELFF,TGTGCCAGCAGTGAAGTCAGGGTATCCGGGGAGCTGTTTTTT
TRBJ1-5,TRBD1,TRBV28,NA,CASSPGTGDQPQHF,TGTGCCAGCAGCCCCGGGACAGGGGATCAGCCCCAGCATTTT
TRBJ2-3,TRBD2,TRBV5-6,NA,CASSLATSGSDTQYF,TGTGCCAGCAGCTTGGCGACTAGCGGGTCAGATACGCAGTATTTT
TRBJ2-1,NA,TRBV19,few,CASRSGLGVGEQFF,TGTGCCAGTAGATCGGGACTCGGGGTCGGTGAGCAGTTCTTC
TRBJ1-5,TRBD1,TRBV28,NA,CASRQGEYGQPQHF,TGTGCCAGCCGACAGGGGGAGTACGGTCAGCCCCAGCATTTT